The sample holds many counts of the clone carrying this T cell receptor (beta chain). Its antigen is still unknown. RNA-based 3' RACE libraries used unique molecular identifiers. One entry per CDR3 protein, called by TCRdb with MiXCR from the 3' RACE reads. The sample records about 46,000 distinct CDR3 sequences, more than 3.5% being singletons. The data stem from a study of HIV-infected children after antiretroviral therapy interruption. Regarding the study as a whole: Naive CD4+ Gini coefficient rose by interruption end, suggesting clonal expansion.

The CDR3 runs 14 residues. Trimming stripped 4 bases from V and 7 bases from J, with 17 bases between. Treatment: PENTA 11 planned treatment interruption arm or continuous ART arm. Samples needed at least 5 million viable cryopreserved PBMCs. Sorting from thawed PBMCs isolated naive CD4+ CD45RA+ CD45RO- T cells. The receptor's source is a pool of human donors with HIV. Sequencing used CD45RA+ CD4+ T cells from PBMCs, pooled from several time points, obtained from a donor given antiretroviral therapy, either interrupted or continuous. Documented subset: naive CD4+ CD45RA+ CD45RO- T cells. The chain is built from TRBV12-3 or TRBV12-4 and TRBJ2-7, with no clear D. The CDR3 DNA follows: TGTGCCAGCAGTTCCACCTTGGCGTTCGGGGAGCAGTACTTC. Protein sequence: CASSSTLAFGEQYF.